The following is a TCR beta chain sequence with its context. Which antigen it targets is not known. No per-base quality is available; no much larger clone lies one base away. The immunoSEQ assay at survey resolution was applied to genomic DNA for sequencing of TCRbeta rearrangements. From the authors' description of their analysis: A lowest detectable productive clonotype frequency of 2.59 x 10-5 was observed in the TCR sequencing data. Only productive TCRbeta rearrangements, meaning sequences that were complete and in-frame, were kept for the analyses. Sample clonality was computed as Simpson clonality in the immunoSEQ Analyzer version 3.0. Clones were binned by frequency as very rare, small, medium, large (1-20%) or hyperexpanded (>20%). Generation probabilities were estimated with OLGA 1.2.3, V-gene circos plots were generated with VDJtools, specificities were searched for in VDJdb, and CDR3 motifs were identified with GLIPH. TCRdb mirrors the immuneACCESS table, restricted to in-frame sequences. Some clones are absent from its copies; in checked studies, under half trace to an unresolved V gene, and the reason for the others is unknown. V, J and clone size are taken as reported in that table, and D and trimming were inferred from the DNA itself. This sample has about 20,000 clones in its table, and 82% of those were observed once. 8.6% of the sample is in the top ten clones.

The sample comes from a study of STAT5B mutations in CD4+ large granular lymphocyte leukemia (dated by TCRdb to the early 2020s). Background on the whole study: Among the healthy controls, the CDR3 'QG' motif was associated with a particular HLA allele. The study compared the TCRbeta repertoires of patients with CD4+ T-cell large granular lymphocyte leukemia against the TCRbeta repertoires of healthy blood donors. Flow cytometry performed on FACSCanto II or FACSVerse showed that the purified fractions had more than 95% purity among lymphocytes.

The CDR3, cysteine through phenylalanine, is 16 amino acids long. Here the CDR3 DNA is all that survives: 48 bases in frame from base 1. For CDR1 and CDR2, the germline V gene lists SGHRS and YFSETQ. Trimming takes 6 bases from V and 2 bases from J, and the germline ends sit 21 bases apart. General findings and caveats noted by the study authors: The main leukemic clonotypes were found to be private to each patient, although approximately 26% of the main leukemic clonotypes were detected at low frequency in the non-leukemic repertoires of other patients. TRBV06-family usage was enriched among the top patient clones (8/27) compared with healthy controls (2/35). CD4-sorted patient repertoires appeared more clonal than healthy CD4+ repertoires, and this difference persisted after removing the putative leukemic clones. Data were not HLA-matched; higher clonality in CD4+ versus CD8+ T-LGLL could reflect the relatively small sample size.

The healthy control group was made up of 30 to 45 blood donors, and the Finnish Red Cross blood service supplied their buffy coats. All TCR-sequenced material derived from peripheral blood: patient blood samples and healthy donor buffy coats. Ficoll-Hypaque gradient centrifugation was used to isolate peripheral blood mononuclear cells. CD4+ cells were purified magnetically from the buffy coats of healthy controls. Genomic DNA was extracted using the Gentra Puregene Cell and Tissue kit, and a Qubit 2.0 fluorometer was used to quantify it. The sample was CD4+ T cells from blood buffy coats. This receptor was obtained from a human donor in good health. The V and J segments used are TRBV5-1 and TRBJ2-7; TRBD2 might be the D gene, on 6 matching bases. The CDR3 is CASTKVGGTDPYEQYF. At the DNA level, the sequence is TGCGCCAGCACCAAGGTGGGCGGGACGGACCCCTACGAGCAGTACTTC.